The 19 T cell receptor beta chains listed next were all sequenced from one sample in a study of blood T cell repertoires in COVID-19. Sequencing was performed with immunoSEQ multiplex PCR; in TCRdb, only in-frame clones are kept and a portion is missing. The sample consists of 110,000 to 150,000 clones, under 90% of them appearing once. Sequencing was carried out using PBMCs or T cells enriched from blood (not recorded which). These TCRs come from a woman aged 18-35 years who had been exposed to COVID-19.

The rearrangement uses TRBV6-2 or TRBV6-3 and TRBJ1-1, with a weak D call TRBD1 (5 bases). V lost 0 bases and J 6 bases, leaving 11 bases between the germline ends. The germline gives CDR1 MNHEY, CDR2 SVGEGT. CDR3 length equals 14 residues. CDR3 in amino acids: CASSYSRGLAEAFF. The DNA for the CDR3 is TGTGCCAGCAGTTACTCGAGGGGACTTGCTGAAGCTTTCTTT.

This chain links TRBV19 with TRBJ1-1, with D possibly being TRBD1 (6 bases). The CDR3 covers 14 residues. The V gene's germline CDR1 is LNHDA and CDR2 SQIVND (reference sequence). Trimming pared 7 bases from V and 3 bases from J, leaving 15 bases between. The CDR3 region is CASTNRVRDTEAFF. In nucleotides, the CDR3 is TGTGCCAGTACTAACAGGGTTAGGGACACTGAAGCTTTCTTT.

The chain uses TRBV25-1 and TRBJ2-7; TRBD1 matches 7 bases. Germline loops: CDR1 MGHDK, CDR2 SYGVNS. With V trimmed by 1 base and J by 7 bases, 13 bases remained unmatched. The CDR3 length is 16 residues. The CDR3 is CASSELGGPEKGEQYF. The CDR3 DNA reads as TGTGCCAGCAGTGAATTAGGGGGCCCCGAAAAAGGGGAGCAGTACTTC.

Here the CDR3 DNA reads TGTGCCAGTAGTACTAGAGAGGTCAACGAAAAACTGTTTTTT. Protein product: CASSTREVNEKLFF. The V gene is TRBV19, the J gene TRBJ1-4; D unresolved. The CDR3 runs 14 residues. Trimming stripped 4 bases from V and 8 bases from J, with 14 bases between. The V gene's germline CDR1 is LNHDA and CDR2 SQIVND (reference sequence).

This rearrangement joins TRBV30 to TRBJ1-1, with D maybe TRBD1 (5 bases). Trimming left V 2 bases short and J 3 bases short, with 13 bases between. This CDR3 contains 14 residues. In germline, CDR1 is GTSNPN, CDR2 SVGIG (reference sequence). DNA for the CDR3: TGTGCCTGGAGTCAAGGGGAGGCCCACACTGAAGCTTTCTTT. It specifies CAWSQGEAHTEAFF.

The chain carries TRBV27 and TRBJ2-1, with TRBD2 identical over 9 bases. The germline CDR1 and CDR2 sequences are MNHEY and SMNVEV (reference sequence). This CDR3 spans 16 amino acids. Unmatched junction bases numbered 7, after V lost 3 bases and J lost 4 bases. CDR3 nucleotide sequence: TGTGCCAGCAGTTTGGCGGGGGGGGATATATACAATGAGCAGTTCTTC. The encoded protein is CASSLAGGDIYNEQFF.

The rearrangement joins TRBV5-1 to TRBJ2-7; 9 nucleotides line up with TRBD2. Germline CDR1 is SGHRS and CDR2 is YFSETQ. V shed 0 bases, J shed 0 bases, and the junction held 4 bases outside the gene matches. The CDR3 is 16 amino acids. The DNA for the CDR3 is TGCGCCAGCAGCTTGGGCGGCGGGAGGGCCTCCTACGAGCAGTACTTC. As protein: CASSLGGGRASYEQYF.

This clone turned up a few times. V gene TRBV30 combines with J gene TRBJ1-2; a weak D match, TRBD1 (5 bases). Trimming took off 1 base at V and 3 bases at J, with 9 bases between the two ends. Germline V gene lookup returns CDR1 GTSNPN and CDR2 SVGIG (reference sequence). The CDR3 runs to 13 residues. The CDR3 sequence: CAWSDGGYYGYTF. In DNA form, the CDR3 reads TGTGCCTGGAGTGATGGGGGGTACTATGGCTACACCTTC.

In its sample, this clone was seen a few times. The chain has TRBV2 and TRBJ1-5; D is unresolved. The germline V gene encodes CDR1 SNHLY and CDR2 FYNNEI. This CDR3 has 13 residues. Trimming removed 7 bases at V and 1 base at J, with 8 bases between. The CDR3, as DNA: TGTGCCAGCAACCGGGAGAGCAATCAGCCCCAGCATTTT. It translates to CASNRESNQPQHF.

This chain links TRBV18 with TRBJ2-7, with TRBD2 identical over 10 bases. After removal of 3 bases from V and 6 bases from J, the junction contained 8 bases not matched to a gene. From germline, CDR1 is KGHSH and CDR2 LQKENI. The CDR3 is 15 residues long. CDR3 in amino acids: CASSPLTSGIGEQYF. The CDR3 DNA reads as TGTGCCAGCTCACCCCTAACTAGCGGGATAGGCGAGCAGTACTTC.

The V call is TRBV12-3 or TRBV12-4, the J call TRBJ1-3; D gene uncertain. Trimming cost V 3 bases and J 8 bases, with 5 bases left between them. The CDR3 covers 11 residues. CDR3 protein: CASSFGDTIYF. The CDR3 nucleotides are TGTGCCAGCAGTTTCGGGGACACCATATATTTT.

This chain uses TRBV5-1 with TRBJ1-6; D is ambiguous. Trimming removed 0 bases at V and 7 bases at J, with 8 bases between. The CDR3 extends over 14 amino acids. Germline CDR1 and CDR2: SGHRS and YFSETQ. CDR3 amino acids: CASSLGHPNSPLHF. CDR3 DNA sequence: TGCGCCAGCAGCTTGGGACACCCGAATTCACCCCTCCACTTT.

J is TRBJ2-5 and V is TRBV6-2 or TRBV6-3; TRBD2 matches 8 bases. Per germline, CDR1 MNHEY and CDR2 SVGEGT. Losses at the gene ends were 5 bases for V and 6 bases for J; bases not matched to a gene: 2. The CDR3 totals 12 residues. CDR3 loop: CASSSGRKTQYF. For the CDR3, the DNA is TGTGCCAGCAGTAGCGGGAGAAAGACCCAGTACTTC.

The CDR3 spells CASSPQGSGNTIYF. CDR3 coding DNA: TGTGCCAGCTCACCGCAGGGGTCAGGAAACACCATATATTTT. J is TRBJ1-3 and V is TRBV18, with D perhaps matching TRBD1 (6 bases). CDR3 length equals 14 residues. Germline CDR1 reads KGHSH; CDR2 reads LQKENI. The V gene lost 3 bases and the J gene lost 4 bases, with 10 bases spanning the gap.

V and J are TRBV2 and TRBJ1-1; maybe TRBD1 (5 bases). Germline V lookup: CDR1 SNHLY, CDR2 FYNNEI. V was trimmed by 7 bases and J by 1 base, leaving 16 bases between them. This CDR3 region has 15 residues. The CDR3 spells CASNQRQLWNTEAFF. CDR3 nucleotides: TGTGCCAGCAACCAAAGACAGCTATGGAACACTGAAGCTTTCTTT.

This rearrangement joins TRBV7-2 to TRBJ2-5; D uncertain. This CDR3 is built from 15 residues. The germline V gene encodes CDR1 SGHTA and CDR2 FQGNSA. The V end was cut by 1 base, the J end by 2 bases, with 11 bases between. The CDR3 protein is CASSLVGSAQETQYF. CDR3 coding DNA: TGTGCCAGCAGCTTAGTCGGGTCAGCTCAAGAGACCCAGTACTTC.

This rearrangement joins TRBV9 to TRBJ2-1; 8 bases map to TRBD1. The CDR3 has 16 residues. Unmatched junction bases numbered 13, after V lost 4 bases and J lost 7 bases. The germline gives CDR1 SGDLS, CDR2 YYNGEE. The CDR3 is CASSPQIRDRMNEQFF. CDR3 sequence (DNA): TGTGCCAGCAGCCCCCAAATCCGGGACAGGATGAATGAGCAGTTCTTC.

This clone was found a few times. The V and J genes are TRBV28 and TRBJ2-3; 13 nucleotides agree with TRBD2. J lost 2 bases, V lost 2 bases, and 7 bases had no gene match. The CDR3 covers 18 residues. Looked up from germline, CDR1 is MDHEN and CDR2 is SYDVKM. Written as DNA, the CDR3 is TGTGCCAGCAGTTTAGGGATACTAGCGGGAGGGCCCACAGATACGCAGTATTTT. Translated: CASSLGILAGGPTDTQYF.

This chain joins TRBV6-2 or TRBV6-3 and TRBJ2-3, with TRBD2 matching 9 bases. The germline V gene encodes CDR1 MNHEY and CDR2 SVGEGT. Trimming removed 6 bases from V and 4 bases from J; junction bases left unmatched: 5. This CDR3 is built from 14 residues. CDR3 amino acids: CASSLAGEADTQYF. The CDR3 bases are TGTGCCAGCAGCTTAGCGGGAGAAGCAGATACGCAGTATTTT.